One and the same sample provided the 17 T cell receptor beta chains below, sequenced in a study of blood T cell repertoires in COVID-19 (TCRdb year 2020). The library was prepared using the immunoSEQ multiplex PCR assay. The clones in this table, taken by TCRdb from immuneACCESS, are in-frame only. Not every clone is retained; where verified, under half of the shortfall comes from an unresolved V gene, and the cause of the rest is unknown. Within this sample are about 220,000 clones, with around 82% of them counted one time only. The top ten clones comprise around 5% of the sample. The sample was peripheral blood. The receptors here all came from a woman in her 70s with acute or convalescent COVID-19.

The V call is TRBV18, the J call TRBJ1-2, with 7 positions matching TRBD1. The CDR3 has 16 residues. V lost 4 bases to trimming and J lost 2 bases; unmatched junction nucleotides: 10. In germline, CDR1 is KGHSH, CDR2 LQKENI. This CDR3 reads CASSLDPGQTNYGYTF. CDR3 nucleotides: TGTGCCAGCTCACTCGACCCGGGACAGACCAACTATGGCTACACCTTC.

The CDR3 region is CASSYTGGTNYGYTF. The CDR3 DNA follows: TGTGCCAGCAGTTACACAGGGGGCACTAACTATGGCTACACCTTC. This chain joins TRBV6-6 and TRBJ1-2; 9 nucleotides line up with TRBD1. Losses at the gene ends were 2 bases for V and 0 bases for J; bases not matched to a gene: 1. The CDR3 runs 15 residues. CDR1 MNHNY and CDR2 SVGAGI come from the germline V gene (reference sequence).

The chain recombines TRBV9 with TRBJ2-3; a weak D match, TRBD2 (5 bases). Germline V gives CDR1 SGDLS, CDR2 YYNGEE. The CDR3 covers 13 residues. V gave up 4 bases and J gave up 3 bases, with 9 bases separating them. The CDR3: CASSSGVTDTQYF. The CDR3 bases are TGTGCCAGCAGCTCCGGGGTTACAGATACGCAGTATTTT.

Here the CDR3 reads CASSLETPGQGYEQYF. Here the CDR3 DNA reads TGCGCCAGCAGCTTGGAAACCCCGGGACAGGGCTACGAGCAGTACTTC. The V and J genes are TRBV5-1 and TRBJ2-7, with 9 bases matching TRBD1. This CDR3 is 16 amino acids long. Germline V gene sequence: CDR1 SGHRS, CDR2 YFSETQ. The V segment lost 0 bases and the J segment 3 bases; nucleotides outside the gene matches: 7.

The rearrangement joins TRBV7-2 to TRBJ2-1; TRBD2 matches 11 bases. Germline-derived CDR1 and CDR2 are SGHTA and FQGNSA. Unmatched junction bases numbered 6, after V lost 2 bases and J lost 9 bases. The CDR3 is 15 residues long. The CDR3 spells CASSLIIAGGAEQFF. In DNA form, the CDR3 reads TGTGCCAGCAGCTTAATAATAGCGGGGGGGGCTGAGCAGTTCTTC.

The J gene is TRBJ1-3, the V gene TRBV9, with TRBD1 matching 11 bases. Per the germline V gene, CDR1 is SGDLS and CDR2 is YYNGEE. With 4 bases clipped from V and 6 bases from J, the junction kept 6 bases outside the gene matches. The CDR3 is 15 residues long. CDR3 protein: CASSPPGQGVNTIYF. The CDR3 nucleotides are TGTGCCAGCAGCCCACCGGGACAGGGGGTAAACACCATATATTTT.

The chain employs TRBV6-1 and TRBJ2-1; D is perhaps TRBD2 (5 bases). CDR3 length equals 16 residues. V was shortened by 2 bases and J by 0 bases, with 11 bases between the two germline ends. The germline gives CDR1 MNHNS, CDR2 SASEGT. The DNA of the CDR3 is TGTGCCAGCAGTGAAAGGCTAAGCGGCTCCTACAATGAGCAGTTCTTC. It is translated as CASSERLSGSYNEQFF.

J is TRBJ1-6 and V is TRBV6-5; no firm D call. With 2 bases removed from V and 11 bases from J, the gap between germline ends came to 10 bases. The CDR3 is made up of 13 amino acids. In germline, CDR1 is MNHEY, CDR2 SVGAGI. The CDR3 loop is CASSYGYSAPLHF. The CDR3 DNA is TGTGCCAGCAGTTACGGCTACAGTGCACCCCTCCACTTT.

CDR3 nucleotides: TGTGCCTGGAGTGCAGGGACAGGCGCAACTAATGAAAAACTGTTTTTT. This gives the protein CAWSAGTGATNEKLFF. The V call is TRBV30, the J call TRBJ1-4, with 8 bases that match TRBD1. Germline values: CDR1 GTSNPN, CDR2 SVGIG (reference sequence). The CDR3 is made up of 16 amino acids. Trimming removed 1 base from V and 0 bases from J; junction bases left unmatched: 4.

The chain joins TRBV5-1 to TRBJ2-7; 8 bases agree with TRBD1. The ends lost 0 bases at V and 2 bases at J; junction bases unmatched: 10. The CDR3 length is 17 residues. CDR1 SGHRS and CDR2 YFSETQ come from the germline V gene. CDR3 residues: CASSLDLQGALAYEQYF. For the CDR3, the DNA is TGCGCCAGCAGCTTGGATCTCCAGGGGGCGCTAGCCTACGAGCAGTACTTC.

The CDR3 region has the DNA TGCGCCAGCAGTGTGACAGGGCGGAACACTGAAGCTTTCTTT. This translates into CASSVTGRNTEAFF. The J gene is TRBJ1-1, the V gene TRBV5-1; 7 nucleotides agree with TRBD1. The germline V gene has CDR1 SGHRS and CDR2 YFSETQ. CDR3 length: 14 residues. The ends lost 5 bases at V and 1 base at J; junction bases unmatched: 5.

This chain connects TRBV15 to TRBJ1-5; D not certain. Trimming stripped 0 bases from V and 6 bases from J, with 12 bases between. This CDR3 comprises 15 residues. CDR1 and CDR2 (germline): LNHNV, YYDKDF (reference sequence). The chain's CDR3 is CATSRENSRSQPQHF. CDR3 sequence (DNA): TGTGCCACCAGCAGAGAGAATTCACGGTCTCAGCCCCAGCATTTT.

Here the CDR3 DNA reads TGTGCCAGCAGCTTAGGAGTGCCTATTTCAAATGAGCAGTTCTTC. The encoded protein is CASSLGVPISNEQFF. This chain joins TRBV11-3 and TRBJ2-1; D not resolved. Trimming removed 1 base from V and 7 bases from J, with 14 bases in between. CDR1 and CDR2 (germline): SGHNT, YENEEA. The length of the CDR3 is 15 residues.

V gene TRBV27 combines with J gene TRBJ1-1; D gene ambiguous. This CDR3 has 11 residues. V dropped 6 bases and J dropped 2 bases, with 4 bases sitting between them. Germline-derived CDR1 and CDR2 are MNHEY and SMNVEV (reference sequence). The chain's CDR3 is CASRSNTEAFF. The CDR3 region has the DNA TGTGCCAGCAGGTCTAACACTGAAGCTTTCTTT.

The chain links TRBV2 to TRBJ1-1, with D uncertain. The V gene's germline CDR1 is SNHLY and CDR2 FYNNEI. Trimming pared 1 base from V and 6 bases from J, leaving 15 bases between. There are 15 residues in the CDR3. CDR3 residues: CASSEGLSGLAEAFF. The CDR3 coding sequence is TGTGCCAGCAGTGAAGGTTTGTCAGGATTGGCTGAAGCTTTCTTT.

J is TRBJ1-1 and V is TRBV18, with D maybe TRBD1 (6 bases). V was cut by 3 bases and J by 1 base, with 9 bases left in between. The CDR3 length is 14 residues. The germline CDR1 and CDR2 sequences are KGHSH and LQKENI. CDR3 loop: CASSPTQGNTEAFF. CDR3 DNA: TGTGCCAGCTCACCCACACAGGGGAACACTGAAGCTTTCTTT.

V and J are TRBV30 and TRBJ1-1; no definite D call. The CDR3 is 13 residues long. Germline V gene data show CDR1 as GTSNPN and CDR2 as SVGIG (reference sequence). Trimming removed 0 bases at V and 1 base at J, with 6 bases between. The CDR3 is CAWSVRRNTEAFF. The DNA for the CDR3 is TGTGCCTGGAGTGTGAGGAGGAACACTGAAGCTTTCTTT.